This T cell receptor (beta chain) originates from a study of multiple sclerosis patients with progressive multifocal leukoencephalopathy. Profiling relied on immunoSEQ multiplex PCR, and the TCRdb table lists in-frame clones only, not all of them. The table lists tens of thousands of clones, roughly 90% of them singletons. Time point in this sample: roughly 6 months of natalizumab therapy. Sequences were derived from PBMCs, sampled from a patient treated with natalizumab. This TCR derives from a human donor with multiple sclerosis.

The CDR3 region has the DNA TGCGCCAGCAGCCAAGTCGACAGTTCAAATGAGCAGTTCTTC. Its translation is CASSQVDSSNEQFF. This chain uses TRBV4-3 with TRBJ2-1, with D perhaps TRBD1 (5 bases). Germline values: CDR1 LGHNA, CDR2 YSLEER. V dropped 1 base and J dropped 7 bases, with 11 bases sitting between them. The CDR3 is 14 residues long.